What follows are 3 T cell receptor beta chains derived from one specimen sequenced in a study of CD8 T cells in ankylosing spondylitis. TCRdb ran MiXCR on the 5' RACE reads and lists one entry per CDR3 protein. The repertoire holds roughly 190,000 distinct CDR3 sequences, 13% seen once, with 15% to 20% in the top ten. The sequencing input was blood, either unsorted or a sorted T cell fraction (not recorded which). These receptors were taken from a male donor with ankylosing spondylitis or in good health (not recorded which).

This chain joins TRBV7-9 and TRBJ2-1; TRBD2 matches 12 bases. The V gene's germline CDR1 is SEHNR and CDR2 FQNEAQ (reference sequence). This CDR3 contains 17 residues. The trim removed 8 bases at V and 3 bases at J, leaving 11 bases unmatched. The CDR3 here is CASEGGTSGFHYNEQFF. CDR3 coding DNA: TGTGCCAGCGAGGGTGGGACTAGCGGGTTCCACTACAATGAGCAGTTCTTC.

This clonotype was counted between two and nine times. The rearrangement links TRBV5-1 to TRBJ2-1; TRBD2 is a possible D gene (6 bases). Germline CDR1 SGHRS, CDR2 YFSETQ. The V end lost 1 base, the J end lost 8 bases, and 16 bases lay between the germline ends. This CDR3 is built from 15 residues. The CDR3 loop reads CASSLWGLWGDEQFF. CDR3 bases: TGCGCCAGCAGCTTGTGGGGACTTTGGGGGGATGAGCAGTTCTTC.

The chain has TRBV5-1 and TRBJ2-2; no clear D gene. CDR1 is SGHRS, CDR2 YFSETQ, per germline. V dropped 2 bases and J dropped 8 bases, with 7 bases sitting between them. The CDR3 is 12 amino acids. The CDR3, as DNA: TGCGCCAGCAGCTTCTCGACAGGGGAGCTGTTTTTT. Residues: CASSFSTGELFF.